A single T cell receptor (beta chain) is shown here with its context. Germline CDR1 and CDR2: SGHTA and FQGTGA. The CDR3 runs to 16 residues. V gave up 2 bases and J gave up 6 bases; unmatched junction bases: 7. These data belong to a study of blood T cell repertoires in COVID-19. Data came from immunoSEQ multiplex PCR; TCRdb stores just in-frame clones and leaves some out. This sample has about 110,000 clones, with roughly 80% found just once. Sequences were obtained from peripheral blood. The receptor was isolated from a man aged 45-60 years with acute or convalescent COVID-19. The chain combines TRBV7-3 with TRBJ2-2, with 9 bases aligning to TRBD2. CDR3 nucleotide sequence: TGTGCCAGCAGCTTATTCTCAGCGGGGGGCCCCGGGGAGCTGTTTTTT. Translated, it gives CASSLFSAGGPGELFF.